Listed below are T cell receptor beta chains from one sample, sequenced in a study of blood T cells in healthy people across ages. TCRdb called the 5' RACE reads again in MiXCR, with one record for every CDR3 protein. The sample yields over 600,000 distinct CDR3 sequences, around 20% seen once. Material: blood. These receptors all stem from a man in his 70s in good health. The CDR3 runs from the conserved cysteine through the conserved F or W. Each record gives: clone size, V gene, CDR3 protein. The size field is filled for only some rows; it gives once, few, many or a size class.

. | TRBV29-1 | CSPNGSSYEQYF
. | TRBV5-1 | CASSPSGSGGYNEQFF
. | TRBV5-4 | CASSLELAGEEQFF
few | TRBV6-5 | CASSYSSPREGGEQYF
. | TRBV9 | CASSVEASSPLHF
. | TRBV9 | CASSVGPDRVGYEQYF
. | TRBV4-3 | CASSRRLSDEQFF
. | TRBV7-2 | CASNRGDYGELFF
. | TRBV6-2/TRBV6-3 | CASSLSGTFDYEQYF
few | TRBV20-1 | CSARDPSGLTYEQYF
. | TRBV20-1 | CSASGGTGELFF
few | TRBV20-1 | CSAPTGTSNRPQHF
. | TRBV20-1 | CSARGLLAGGKNEQFF
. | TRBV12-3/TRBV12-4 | CASSLAGGGGNQPQHF
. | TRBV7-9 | CASSLTRGTNEKLFF
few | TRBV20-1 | CSASNGRTEETQYF
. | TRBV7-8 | CASRAQGEFTGELFF
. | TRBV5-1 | CASSLGAVQNSPLHF
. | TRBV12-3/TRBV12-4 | CASSYTGANYGYTF
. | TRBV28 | CASSGGGGMNTEAFF
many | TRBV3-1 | CASGSRGQETQYF
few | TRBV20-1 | CSATTGRDTEAFF
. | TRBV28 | CASSQTGTHPYF
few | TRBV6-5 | CASTETSGNRETQYF
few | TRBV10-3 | CAINPGQDNEQFF
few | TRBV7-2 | CASSLFLAGNTGELFF
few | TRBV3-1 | CASSQEGRASGYTF
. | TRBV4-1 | CASSHHGGHYGYTF
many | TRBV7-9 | CASSLATGSGHNEQFF
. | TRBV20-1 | CSARAFVAGGNYEQYF
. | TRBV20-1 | CSARQVSGDTQYF
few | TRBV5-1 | CASSLEGASFF
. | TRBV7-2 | CASSPNVWVPAPLHF
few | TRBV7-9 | CASSPKKQFF
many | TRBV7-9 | CASSPGQGASPLHF
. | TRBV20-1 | CSARPLTAFSYNSPLHF
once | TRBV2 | CAGRRTPGGEKLFF
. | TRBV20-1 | CSAIPGGRYGYTF
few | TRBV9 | CASSVGGGVSGNTIYF
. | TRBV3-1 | CASSQAGTLETQYF
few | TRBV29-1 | CSVGDRGDTQYF
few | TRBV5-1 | CASNGDNSYEQYF
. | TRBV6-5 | CATSDYQGETQYF
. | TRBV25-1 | CASSKPGLNSNEQFF
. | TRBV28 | CASSTPALPDTQYF
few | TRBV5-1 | CASSLVTVQETQYF
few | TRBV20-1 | CSARATGAYEQYF
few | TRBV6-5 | CASSRIRGYTGELFF
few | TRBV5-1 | CASSGDFSGNTQYF
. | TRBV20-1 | CSAKETSISEQYF
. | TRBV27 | CASSTGGQALATNEKLFF
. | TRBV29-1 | CSVGQGARETQYF
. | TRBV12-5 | CASGLVSYSSGRLSYEQYF
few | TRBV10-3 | CAISESISGANVLTF
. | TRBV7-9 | CASSWTGTGDQPQHF
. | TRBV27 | CASSLEGGGIETQYF